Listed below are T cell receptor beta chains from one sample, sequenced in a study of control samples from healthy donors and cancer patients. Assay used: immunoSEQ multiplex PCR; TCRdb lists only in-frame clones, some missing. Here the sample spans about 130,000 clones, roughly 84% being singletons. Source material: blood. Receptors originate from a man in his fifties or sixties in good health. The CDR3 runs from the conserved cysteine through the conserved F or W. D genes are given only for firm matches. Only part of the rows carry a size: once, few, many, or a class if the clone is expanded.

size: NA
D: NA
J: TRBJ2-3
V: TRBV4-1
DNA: TGCGCCAGCAGCCAAGAGGACTTTTGGGCTACGCAGTATTTT
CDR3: CASSQEDFWATQYF

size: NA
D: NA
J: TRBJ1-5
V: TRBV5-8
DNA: TGTGCCAGCAGCCCCGGGCCCCTCAATCAGCCCCAGCATTTT
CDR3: CASSPGPLNQPQHF

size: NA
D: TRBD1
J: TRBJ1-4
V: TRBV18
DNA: TGTGCCAGCTCACCCGACAGGGGACGTAATGAAAAACTGTTTTTT
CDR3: CASSPDRGRNEKLFF

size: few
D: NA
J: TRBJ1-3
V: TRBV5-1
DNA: TGCGCCAGCAGCTTGGAACGGGGGGCCGTCGGAAACACCATATATTTT
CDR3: CASSLERGAVGNTIYF

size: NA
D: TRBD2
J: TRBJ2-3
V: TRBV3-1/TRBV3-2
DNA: TGTGCCAGCAGCCAAGCTTCTAGTGGGGGGGGTTGGCCAGATACGCAGTATTTT
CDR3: CASSQASSGGGWPDTQYF

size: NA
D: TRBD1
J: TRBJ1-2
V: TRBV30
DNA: TGTGCCTCCTACGGAGGGGGCGGCTATGGCTACACCTTC
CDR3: CASYGGGGYGYTF

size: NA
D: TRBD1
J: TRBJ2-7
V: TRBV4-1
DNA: TGCGCCAGCAGCCATCAAATGGGGGACAGGGGGACGTCCTACGAGCAGTACTTC
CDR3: CASSHQMGDRGTSYEQYF

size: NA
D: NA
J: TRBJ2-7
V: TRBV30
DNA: TGTGCCTGGAGTGGGGGCGGTTACGAGCAGTACTTC
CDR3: CAWSGGGYEQYF

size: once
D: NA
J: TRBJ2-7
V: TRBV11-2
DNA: TGTGCCAGCAGCTTAAGGGCAGGGGATCCCTACGAGCAGTACTTC
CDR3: CASSLRAGDPYEQYF

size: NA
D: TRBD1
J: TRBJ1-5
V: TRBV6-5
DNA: TGTGCCAGCAGGGGACAGAATAGCAATCAGCCCCAGCATTTT
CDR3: CASRGQNSNQPQHF

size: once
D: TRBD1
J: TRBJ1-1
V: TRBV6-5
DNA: TGTGCCAGCAGACTGGGACAGAAGAACACTGAAGCTTTCTTT
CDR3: CASRLGQKNTEAFF

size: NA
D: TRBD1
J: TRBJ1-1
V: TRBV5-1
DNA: TGCGCCAGCAGCTTGACAGGGGGAAACACTGAAGCTTTCTTT
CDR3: CASSLTGGNTEAFF

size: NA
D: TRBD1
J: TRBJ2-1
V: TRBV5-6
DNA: TGTGCCAGCAGCCTTGGGACAGGGAGGTTCGATGAGCAGTTCTTC
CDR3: CASSLGTGRFDEQFF

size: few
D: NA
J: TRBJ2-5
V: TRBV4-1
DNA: TGCGCCAGCAGTCCTGCGGGCCAAGAGACCCAGTACTTC
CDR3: CASSPAGQETQYF

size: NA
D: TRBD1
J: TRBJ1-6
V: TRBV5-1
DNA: TGCGCCAGCCGAGCACAGGGGAGGCCCCTCCACTTT
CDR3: CASRAQGRPLHF

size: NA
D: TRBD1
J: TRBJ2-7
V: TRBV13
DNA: TGTGCCAGCGGGACAGGGGCCGAGCAGTACTTC
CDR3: CASGTGAEQYF

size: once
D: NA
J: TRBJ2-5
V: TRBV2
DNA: TGTGCCAGCAGTGAACTGGGACTTGGGTACCAAGAGACCCAGTACTTC
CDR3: CASSELGLGYQETQYF

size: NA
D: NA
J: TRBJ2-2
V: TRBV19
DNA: TGTGCCAGTAGTTGGCCTAGCTATGACACCGGGGAGCTGTTTTTT
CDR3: CASSWPSYDTGELFF

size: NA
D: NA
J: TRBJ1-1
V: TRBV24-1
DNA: TGTGCCACCAGACAGACAGGAAACACTGAAGCTTTCTTT
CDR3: CATRQTGNTEAFF

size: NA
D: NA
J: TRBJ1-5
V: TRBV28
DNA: TGTGCCAGCAGTTTAAAGACAGTAAATCAGCCCCAGCATTTT
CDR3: CASSLKTVNQPQHF

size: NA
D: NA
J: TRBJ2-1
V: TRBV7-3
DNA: TGTGCCAGCAGCTCGGGACTCCTCTTGGATGAGCAGTTCTTC
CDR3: CASSSGLLLDEQFF

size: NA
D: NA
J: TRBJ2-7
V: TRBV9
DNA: TGTGCCAGCAGCGTAGAAGGCCAGAGTCTAGGGCAGTACTTC
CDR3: CASSVEGQSLGQYF

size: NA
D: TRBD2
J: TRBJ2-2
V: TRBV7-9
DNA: TGTGCCAGCAGCAGAGGCGGGGGAGTGAACACCGGGGAGCTGTTTTTT
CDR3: CASSRGGGVNTGELFF

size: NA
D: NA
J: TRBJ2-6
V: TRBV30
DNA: TGTGCCTGGAGTGGAACCTTGGGGACTGGGGCCAACGTCCTGACTTTC
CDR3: CAWSGTLGTGANVLTF

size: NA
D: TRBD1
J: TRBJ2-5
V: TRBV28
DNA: TGTGCCAGCAGTTTGCCGCCGGGACAGCCAGGATGGGCCCAGTACTTC
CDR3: CASSLPPGQPGWAQYF

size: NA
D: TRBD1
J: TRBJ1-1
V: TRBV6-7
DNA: TGTGCCAGCAACAGGGGGGGGAGAACGGGAACTGAAGCTTTCTTT
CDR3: CASNRGGRTGTEAFF

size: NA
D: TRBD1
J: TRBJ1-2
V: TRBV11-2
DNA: TGTGCCAGCAGCCTCAGACAGGGGAGCGGCTATGGCTACACCTTC
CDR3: CASSLRQGSGYGYTF

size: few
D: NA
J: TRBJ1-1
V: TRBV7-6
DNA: TGTGCCAGCAGCTTAGGAGCGGGGTTCGGAACTGAAGCTTTCTTT
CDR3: CASSLGAGFGTEAFF

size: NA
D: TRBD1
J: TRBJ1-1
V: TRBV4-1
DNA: TGCGCCAGCAGCCAGGGGGACAGATCGAACACTGAAGCTTTCTTT
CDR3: CASSQGDRSNTEAFF

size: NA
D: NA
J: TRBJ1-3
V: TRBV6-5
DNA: TGTGCCAGCAGCAATGACTTCTCTGGAAACACCATATATTTT
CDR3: CASSNDFSGNTIYF

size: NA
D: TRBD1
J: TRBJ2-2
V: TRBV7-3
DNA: TGTGCCAGCAGCTTACAACAGGGGATCGCGGGGGAGCTGTTTTTT
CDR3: CASSLQQGIAGELFF

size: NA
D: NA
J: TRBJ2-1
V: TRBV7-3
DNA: TGTGCCAGCAGCTTTCAGGGCAATGAGCAGTTCTTC
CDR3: CASSFQGNEQFF

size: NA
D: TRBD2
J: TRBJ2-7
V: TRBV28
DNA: TGTGCCAGCAGCTTACTAGCGGGGGCCGAGCAGTACTTC
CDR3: CASSLLAGAEQYF

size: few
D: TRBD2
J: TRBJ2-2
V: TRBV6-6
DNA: TGTGCCAGCAAGCGGGGGGGCGAGAACACCGGGGAGCTGTTTTTT
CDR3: CASKRGGENTGELFF

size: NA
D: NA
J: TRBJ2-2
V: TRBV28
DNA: TGTGCCAGCATTGCGGGCACCGAGAACACCGGGGAGCTGTTTTTT
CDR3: CASIAGTENTGELFF

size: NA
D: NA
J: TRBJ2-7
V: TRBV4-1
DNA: TGCGCCAGCACCCAAGGGCCTGGCCCCTACGAGCAGTACTTC
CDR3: CASTQGPGPYEQYF